This T cell receptor beta chain was observed in a study of blood T cell repertoires in COVID-19. In the study overall: Italy, Spain and the United States were the sources of the convalescent and acute COVID-19 samples.

Details on this clone: Other DNA sequences in the same sample also yield this CDR3.

Germline loops: CDR1 KGHSH, CDR2 LQKENI. Trimming removed 3 bases from V and 3 bases from J; junction bases left unmatched: 2. This CDR3 is built from 14 residues. TCRdb keeps only in-frame clones here, not all; method: immunoSEQ multiplex PCR. There are a few hundred thousand clones in the sample; less than 90% occur only once, and 1% lies in the top ten. This TCR was recovered from a woman aged 25 to 45 who had recovered from COVID-19. The sequencing sample was made of PBMCs or T cells enriched from blood (not recorded which). This rearrangement joins TRBV18 to TRBJ2-5, with TRBD1 matching 9 bases. The CDR3 DNA reads TGTGCCAGCTCACCCCGACAGGGGGAAGAGACCCAGTACTTC. This codes for CASSPRQGEETQYF.